This T cell receptor (beta chain) was recorded in a study of cytomegalovirus exposure and HLA in healthy donors. Study-wide results and caveats: Reports indicated that the classifier achieved high specificity and sensitivity in diagnosing cytomegalovirus status.

Researchers ran the PCR with 60 Vbeta and 13 Jbeta primers. The method was immunoSEQ multiplex PCR; TCRdb's version includes in-frame clones alone and lacks a portion of them. Of approximately 170,000 clones in the sample, roughly 73% were seen once. A remark on this clone: Its antigen is not identified.

Losses at the gene ends were 3 bases for V and 3 bases for J; bases not matched to a gene: 5. This CDR3 is built from 14 residues. The germline V gene has CDR1 KGHSH and CDR2 LQKENI. The sequenced sample consisted of PBMCs. The receptor was derived from a male donor in good health and CMV-seronegative. The V call is TRBV18, the J call TRBJ2-7, with 7 nucleotides matching TRBD1. As DNA, the CDR3 is TGTGCCAGCTCACCGCCCGGGACAGTCTACGAGCAGTACTTC. Translated, it gives CASSPPGTVYEQYF.